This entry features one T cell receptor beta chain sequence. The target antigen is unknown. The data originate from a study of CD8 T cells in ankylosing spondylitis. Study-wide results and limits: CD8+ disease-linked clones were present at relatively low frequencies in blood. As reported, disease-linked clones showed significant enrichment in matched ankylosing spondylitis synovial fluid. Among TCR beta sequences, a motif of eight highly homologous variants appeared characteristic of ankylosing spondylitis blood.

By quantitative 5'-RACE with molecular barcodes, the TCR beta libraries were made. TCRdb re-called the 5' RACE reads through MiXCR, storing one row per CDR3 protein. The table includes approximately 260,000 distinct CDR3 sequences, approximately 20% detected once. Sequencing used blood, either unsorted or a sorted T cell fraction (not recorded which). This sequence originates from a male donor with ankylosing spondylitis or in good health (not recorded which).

CDR3 loop: CASSLVEVNTEAFF. The CDR3 coding sequence is TGTGCCAGCAGTTTAGTCGAGGTGAACACTGAAGCTTTCTTT. The chain recombines TRBV12-3 or TRBV12-4 with TRBJ1-1, with D unclear. V was pared by 1 base and J by 0 bases, with 6 bases between. This CDR3 is built from 14 residues.